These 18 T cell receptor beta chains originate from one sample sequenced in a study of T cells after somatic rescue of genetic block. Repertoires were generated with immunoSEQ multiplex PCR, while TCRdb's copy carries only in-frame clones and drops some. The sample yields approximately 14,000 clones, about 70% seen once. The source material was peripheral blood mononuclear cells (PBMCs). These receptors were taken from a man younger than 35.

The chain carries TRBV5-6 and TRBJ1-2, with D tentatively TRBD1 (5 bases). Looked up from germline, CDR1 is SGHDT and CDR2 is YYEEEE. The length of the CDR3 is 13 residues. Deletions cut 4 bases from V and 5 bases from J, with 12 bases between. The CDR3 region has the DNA TGTGCCAGCAGCACCGGGACGGCATATGGCTACACCTTC. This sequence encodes CASSTGTAYGYTF.

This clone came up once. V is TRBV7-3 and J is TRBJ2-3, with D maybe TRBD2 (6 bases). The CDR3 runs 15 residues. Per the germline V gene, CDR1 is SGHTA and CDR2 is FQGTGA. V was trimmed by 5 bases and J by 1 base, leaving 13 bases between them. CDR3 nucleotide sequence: TGTGCCAGCAGCCTACTAGCCAGTCGCACAGATACGCAGTATTTT. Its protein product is CASSLLASRTDTQYF.

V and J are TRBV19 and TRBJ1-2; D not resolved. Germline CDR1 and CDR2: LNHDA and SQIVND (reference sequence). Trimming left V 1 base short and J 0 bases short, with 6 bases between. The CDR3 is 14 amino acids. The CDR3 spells CASSIGRANYGYTF. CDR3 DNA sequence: TGTGCCAGTAGTATAGGGCGAGCTAACTATGGCTACACCTTC.

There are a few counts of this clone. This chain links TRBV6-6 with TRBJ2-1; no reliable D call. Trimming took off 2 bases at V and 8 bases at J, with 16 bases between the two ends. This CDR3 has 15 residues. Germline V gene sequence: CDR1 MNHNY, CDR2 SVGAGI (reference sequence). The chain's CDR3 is CASSYTGPRRDEQFF. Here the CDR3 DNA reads TGTGCCAGCAGTTACACCGGGCCCCGAAGGGATGAGCAGTTCTTC.

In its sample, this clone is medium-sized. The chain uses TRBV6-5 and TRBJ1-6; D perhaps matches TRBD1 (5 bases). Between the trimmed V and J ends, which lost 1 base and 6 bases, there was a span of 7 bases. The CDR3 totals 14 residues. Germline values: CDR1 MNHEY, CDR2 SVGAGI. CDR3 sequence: CASSYLDSNSPLHF. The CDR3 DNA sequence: TGTGCCAGCAGTTACTTAGACAGTAATTCACCCCTCCACTTT.

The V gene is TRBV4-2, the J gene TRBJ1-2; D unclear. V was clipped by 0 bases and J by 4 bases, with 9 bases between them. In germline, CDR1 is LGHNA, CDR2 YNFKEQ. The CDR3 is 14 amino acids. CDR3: CASSQDRAGYGYTF. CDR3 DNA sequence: TGTGCCAGCAGCCAAGATCGGGCAGGCTATGGCTACACCTTC.

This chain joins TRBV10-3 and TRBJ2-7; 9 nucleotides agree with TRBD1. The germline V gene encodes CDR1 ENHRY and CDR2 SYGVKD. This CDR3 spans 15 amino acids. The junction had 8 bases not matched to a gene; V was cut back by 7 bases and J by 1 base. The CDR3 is CAITRTGDGSYEQYF. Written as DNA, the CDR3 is TGTGCCATCACCAGGACAGGGGACGGGTCCTACGAGCAGTACTTC.

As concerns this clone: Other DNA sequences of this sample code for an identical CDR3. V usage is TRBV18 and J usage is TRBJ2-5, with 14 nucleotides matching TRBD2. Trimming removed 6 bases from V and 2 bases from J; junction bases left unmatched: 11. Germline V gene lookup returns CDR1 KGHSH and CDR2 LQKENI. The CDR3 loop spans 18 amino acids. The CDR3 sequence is CASSQYGTSGRGQETQYF. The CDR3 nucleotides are TGTGCCAGCTCCCAATATGGGACTAGCGGGAGAGGTCAAGAGACCCAGTACTTC.

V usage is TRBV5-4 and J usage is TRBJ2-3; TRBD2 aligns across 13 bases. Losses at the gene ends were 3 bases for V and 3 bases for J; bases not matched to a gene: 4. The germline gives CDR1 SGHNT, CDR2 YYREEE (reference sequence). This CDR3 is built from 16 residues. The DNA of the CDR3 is TGTGCCAGCAGCTCCGGACTAGCGGGAGTTACAGATACGCAGTATTTT. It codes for CASSSGLAGVTDTQYF. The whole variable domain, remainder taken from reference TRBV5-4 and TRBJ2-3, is ETGVTQSPTHLIKTRGQQVTLRCSSQSGHNTVSWYQQALGQGPQFIFQYYREEENGRGNFPPRFSGLQFPNYSSELNVNALELDDSALYLCASSSGLAGVTDTQYFGPGTRLTVL.

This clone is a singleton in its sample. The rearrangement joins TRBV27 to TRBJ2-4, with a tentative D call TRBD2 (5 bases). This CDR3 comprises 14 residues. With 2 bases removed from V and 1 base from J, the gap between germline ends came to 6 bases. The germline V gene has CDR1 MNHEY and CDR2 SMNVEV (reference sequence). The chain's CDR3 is CASSLERAKNIQYF. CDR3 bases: TGTGCCAGCAGTTTAGAGCGGGCCAAAAACATTCAGTACTTC.

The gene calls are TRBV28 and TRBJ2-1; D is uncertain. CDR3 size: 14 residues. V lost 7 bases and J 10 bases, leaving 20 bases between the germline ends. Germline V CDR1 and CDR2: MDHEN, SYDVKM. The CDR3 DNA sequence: TGTGCCAGCACAGTGGCCCCACAGCACAGAGAGCAGTTCTTC. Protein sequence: CASTVAPQHREQFF.

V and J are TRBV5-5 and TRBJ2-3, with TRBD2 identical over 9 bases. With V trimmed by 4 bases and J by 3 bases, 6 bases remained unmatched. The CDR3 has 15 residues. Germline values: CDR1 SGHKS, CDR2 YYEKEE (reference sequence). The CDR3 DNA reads TGTGCCAGCAGCCGATTAGCGGGAGATACAGATACGCAGTATTTT. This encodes CASSRLAGDTDTQYF. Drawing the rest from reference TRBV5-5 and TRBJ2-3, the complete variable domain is DAGVTQSPTHLIKTRGQQVTLRCSPISGHKSVSWYQQVLGQGPQFIFQYYEKEERGRGNFPDRFSARQFPNYSSELNVNALLLGDSALYLCASSRLAGDTDTQYFGPGTRLTVL.

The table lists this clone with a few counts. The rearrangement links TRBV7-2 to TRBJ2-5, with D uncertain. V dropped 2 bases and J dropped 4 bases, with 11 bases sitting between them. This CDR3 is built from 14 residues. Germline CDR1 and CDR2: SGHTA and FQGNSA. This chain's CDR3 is CASSLIVTGETQYF. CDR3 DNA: TGTGCCAGCAGCTTAATAGTAACTGGAGAGACCCAGTACTTC.

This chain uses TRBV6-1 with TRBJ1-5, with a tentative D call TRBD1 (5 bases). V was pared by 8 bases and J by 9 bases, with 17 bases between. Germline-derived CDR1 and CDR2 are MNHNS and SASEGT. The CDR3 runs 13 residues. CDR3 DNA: TGTGCCAGCCCGGGACTGCAGTTTAGGCCCCAGCATTTT. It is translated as CASPGLQFRPQHF.

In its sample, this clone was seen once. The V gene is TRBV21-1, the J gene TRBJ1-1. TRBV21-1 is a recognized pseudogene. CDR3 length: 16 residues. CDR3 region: CASSKAVKDLYTEAFF. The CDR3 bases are TGTGCCAGCAGCAAAGCAGTTAAGGACCTCTACACTGAAGCTTTCTTT.

The CDR3 loop is CASGDGRALDEQYF. DNA for the CDR3: TGCGCCAGCGGTGATGGCAGGGCCCTCGACGAGCAGTACTTC. V gene TRBV5-1 combines with J gene TRBJ2-7; D might be TRBD1 (5 bases). This CDR3 spans 14 amino acids. Trimming left V 7 bases short and J 5 bases short, with 19 bases between. The germline V gene has CDR1 SGHRS and CDR2 YFSETQ.

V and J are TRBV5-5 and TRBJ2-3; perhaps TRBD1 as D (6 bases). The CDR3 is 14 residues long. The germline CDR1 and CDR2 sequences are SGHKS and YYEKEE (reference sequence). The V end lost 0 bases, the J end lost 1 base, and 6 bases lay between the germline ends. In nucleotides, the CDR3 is TGTGCCAGCAGCTTGGCAGGGGGCACAGATACGCAGTATTTT. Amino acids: CASSLAGGTDTQYF.

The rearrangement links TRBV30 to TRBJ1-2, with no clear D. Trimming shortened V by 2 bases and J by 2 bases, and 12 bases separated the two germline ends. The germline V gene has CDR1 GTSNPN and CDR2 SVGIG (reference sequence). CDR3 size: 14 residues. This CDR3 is CAWSIAGGNYGYTF. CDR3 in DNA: TGTGCCTGGAGTATTGCAGGCGGCAACTATGGCTACACCTTC.